This TCR beta chain appears in the sequencing data of a study of control samples from healthy donors and cancer patients. The CDR3 has 15 amino acids. Trimming removed 3 bases at V and 2 bases at J, with 14 bases between. Germline CDR1 LGHDT, CDR2 YNNKEL (reference sequence). TCRdb's copy holds only in-frame clones and misses some; the assay was immunoSEQ multiplex PCR. The sample yields 70,000 to 80,000 clones, approximately 90% seen once. The TCR sequence derives from a woman in her sixties or seventies with head and neck cancer. Sequencing was carried out using PBMCs. This chain links TRBV3-1 (or the pseudogene TRBV3-2) with TRBJ2-7; D remains unclear. In DNA, the CDR3 is TGTGCCAGCAGCCAGCAGGTCGACGGACCCTACGAGCAGTACTTC. It translates to CASSQQVDGPYEQYF.